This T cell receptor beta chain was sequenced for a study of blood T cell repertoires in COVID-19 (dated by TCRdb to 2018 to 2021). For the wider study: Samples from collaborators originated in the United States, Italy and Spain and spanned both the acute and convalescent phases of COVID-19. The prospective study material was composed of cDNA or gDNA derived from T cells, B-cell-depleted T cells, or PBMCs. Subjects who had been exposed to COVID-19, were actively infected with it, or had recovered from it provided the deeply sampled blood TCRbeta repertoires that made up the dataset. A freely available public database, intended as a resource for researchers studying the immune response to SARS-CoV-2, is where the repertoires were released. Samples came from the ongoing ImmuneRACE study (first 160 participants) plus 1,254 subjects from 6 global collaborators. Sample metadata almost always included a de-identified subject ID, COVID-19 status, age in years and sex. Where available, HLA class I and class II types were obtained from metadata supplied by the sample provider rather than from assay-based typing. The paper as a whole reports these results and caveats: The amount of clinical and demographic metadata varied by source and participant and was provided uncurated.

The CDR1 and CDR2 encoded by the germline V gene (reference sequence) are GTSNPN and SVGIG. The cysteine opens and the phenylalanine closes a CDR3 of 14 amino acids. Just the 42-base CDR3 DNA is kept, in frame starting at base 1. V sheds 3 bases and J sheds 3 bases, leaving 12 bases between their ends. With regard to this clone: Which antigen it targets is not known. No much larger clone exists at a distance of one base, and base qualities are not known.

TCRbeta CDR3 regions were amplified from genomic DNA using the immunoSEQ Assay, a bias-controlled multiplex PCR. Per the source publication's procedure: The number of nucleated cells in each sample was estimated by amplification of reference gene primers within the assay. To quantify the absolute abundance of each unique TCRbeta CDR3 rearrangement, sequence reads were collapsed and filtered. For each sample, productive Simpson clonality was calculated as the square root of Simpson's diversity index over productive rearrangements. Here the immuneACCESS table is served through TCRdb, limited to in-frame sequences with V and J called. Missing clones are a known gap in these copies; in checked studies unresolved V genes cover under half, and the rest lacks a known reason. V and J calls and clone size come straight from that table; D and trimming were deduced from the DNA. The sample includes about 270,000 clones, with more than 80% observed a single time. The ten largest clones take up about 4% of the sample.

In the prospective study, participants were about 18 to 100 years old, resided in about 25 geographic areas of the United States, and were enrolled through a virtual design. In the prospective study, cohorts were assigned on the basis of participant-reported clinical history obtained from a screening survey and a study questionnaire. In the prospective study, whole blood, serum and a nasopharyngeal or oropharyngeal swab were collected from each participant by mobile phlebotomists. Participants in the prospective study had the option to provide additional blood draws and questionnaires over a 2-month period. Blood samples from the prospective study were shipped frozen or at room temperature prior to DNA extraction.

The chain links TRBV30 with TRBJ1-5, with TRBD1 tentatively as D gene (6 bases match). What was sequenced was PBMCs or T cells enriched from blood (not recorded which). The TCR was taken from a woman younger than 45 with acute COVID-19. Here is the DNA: TGTGCCTGGAGGCTTCAGGGGCTCAATCAGCCCCAGCATTTT. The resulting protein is CAWRLQGLNQPQHF.